This is a list of T cell receptor beta chains from one sample in a study of glioma-infiltrating T cells after dendritic cell vaccination. Generated by immunoSEQ multiplex PCR, the TCRdb table keeps only in-frame clones and is missing some. Of just under 100,000 clones listed, more than 70% are singletons. The input for sequencing was blood, taken after dendritic cell vaccination. The receptors were gathered from a human donor with glioblastoma. Both conserved end residues are part of each CDR3. A D gene is named only where the DNA matches it firmly. Some rows mark clone size as missing; the rest say once, few, many or name a class of expanded clone.

>TRBV19|NA|TRBJ1-5|TRBD1
CASSSPDRVGQPQHF
TGTGCCAGTAGTTCCCCGGACAGGGTCGGTCAGCCCCAGCATTTT
>TRBV5-1|NA|TRBJ2-1|TRBD2
CASSLAGGGIYNEQFF
TGCGCCAGCAGCTTGGCGGGGGGGGGTATATACAATGAGCAGTTCTTC
>TRBV4-2|NA|TRBJ2-2|NA
CASSPYTGTLLTGELFF
TGTGCCAGCAGCCCTTATACCGGGACACTCCTCACCGGGGAGCTGTTTTTT
>TRBV18|NA|TRBJ1-2|NA
CASSPPYESGYTF
TGTGCCAGCTCACCACCCTACGAGAGTGGCTACACCTTC
>TRBV19|NA|TRBJ1-5|TRBD1
CASSPGQGYQPQHF
TGTGCCAGTAGTCCCGGACAGGGGTATCAGCCCCAGCATTTT
>TRBV7-9|NA|TRBJ1-1|NA
CASSLQGVEIEAFF
TGTGCCAGCAGCCTACAGGGCGTAGAGATTGAAGCTTTCTTT
>TRBV5-1|NA|TRBJ2-3|TRBD2
CASSLGLAGGRKTDTQYF
TGCGCCAGCAGCTTGGGGCTAGCGGGGGGGCGCAAGACAGATACGCAGTATTTT
>TRBV5-4|NA|TRBJ1-2|TRBD1
CASSLQGGGYGYTF
TGTGCCAGCAGCTTGCAAGGGGGCGGCTATGGCTACACCTTC
>TRBV2|NA|TRBJ2-7|NA
CASSATGYEQYF
TGTGCCAGCTCCGCTACCGGGTACGAGCAGTACTTC
>TRBV7-8|NA|TRBJ1-5|NA
CASSLEVRGNSNQPQHF
TGTGCCAGCAGCTTAGAGGTTAGGGGGAATAGCAATCAGCCCCAGCATTTT
>TRBV5-8|once|TRBJ2-1|TRBD2
CASSLPGLAGVYYNEQFF
TGTGCCAGCAGTCTACCGGGACTAGCGGGAGTATACTACAATGAGCAGTTCTTC
>TRBV10-2|NA|TRBJ1-3|NA
CASSALRGTGNTIYF
TGCGCCAGCAGTGCTTTACGGGGAACTGGAAACACCATATATTTT
>TRBV5-1|NA|TRBJ2-5|TRBD1
CASSITGTGGETQYF
TGCGCCAGCAGCATAACCGGGACAGGGGGAGAGACCCAGTACTTC
>TRBV19|NA|TRBJ1-3|NA
CASAAGGSSRNTIYF
TGTGCCAGTGCGGCCGGTGGCAGCTCTCGAAACACCATATATTTT
>TRBV7-9|NA|TRBJ2-7|TRBD1
CASSSSGTALPYEQYF
TGTGCCAGCAGCTCCTCGGGGACAGCGTTGCCCTACGAGCAGTACTTC
>TRBV5-1|NA|TRBJ2-2|NA
CASSQMWSTGELFF
TGCGCCAGCAGCCAAATGTGGAGCACCGGGGAGCTGTTTTTT
>TRBV5-1|few|TRBJ2-1|TRBD2
CASSLAWRLAGGNEQFF
TGCGCCAGCAGCTTGGCCTGGAGGCTAGCGGGAGGGAACGAGCAGTTCTTC
>TRBV6-1|NA|TRBJ2-5|NA
CASSEAKGRETQYF
TGTGCCAGCAGTGAAGCGAAAGGGAGGGAGACCCAGTACTTC
>TRBV9|NA|TRBJ1-1|NA
CARGGLGTEAFF
TGTGCCAGAGGAGGGTTGGGCACTGAAGCTTTCTTT
>TRBV6-5|NA|TRBJ1-2|TRBD1
CASSYSGQGLGYGYTF
TGTGCCAGCAGTTACTCGGGACAGGGATTAGGGTATGGCTACACCTTC
>TRBV10-2|NA|TRBJ2-7|NA
CASSEAGLPYEQYF
TGCGCCAGCAGTGAGGCGGGGCTACCCTACGAGCAGTACTTC